Following are 25 T cell receptor beta chains from one sample sequenced in a study of cytomegalovirus exposure and HLA in healthy donors. Here immunoSEQ multiplex PCR was the method, and the copy in TCRdb shows in-frame clones only, minus some. Found here are roughly 300,000 clones, 86% of them singletons; the top ten hold about 0.8%. Sample: PBMCs. The source of these receptors is a young woman in good health and CMV-seronegative.

J is TRBJ2-3 and V is TRBV7-3; TRBD2 matches 11 bases. In germline, CDR1 is SGHTA, CDR2 FQGTGA. The CDR3 runs to 16 residues. V shed 4 bases, J shed 5 bases, and the junction held 8 bases outside the gene matches. CDR3 nucleotide sequence: TGTGCCAGCAGCTCATCGGCCACTAGCGGGAGAGATACGCAGTATTTT. This codes for CASSSSATSGRDTQYF.

The chain is built from TRBV7-9 and TRBJ2-3; D possibly corresponds to TRBD1 (6 bases). Trimming shortened V by 5 bases and J by 3 bases, and 9 bases separated the two germline ends. This CDR3 has 13 residues. Germline values: CDR1 SEHNR, CDR2 FQNEAQ (reference sequence). CDR3 in DNA: TGTGCCAGCAGCCCGCAGGGGACAGATACGCAGTATTTT. This encodes CASSPQGTDTQYF. The full variable domain, completed using reference TRBV7-9 and TRBJ2-3, is DTGVSQNPRHKITKRGQNVTFRCDPISEHNRLYWYRQTLGQGPEFLTYFQNEAQLEKSRLLSDRFSAERPKGSFSTLEIQRTEQGDSAMYLCASSPQGTDTQYFGPGTRLTVL.

About this clone itself: Other DNA sequences in the same sample also yield this CDR3. The chain joins TRBV5-6 to TRBJ2-1; D is unresolved. This CDR3 is 14 amino acids long. V lost 2 bases to trimming and J lost 2 bases, with 8 bases between them. Germline lookup yields CDR1 SGHDT and CDR2 YYEEEE. CDR3 region: CASSLGGAYNEQFF. CDR3 nucleotide sequence: TGTGCCAGCAGCTTAGGCGGAGCCTACAATGAGCAGTTCTTC.

The sample holds a few counts of this clone. The V gene is TRBV6-5, the J gene TRBJ2-1; 7 bases are a match to TRBD1. The CDR3 is 14 residues long. V lost 2 bases to trimming and J lost 8 bases; unmatched junction nucleotides: 6. In germline, CDR1 is MNHEY, CDR2 SVGAGI. CDR3 amino acids: CASSYLSTGHEQFF. The CDR3 DNA sequence: TGTGCCAGCAGTTACCTTTCGACAGGGCATGAGCAGTTCTTC.

The V gene is TRBV4-3, the J gene TRBJ1-4; 7 nucleotides line up with TRBD1. Germline lookup yields CDR1 LGHNA and CDR2 YSLEER. The V and J ends lost 2 bases and 6 bases, in that order; junction bases with no gene match: 9. The CDR3 is 16 residues long. The DNA of the CDR3 is TGCGCCAGCAGCCAACCCGGAAGGAGGGGGCATGAAAAACTGTTTTTT. The encoded protein is CASSQPGRRGHEKLFF.

V and J are TRBV14 and TRBJ2-7, with TRBD2 matching 15 bases. The junction had 5 bases not matched to a gene; V was cut back by 5 bases and J by 3 bases. The CDR3 is made up of 16 amino acids. Germline V gene lookup returns CDR1 SGHDN and CDR2 FVKESK. The CDR3: CASSAGLAGGNYEQYF. CDR3 bases: TGTGCCAGCAGCGCGGGACTAGCGGGAGGTAACTACGAGCAGTACTTC.

The J gene is TRBJ2-1, the V gene TRBV10-3, with TRBD2 identical over 11 bases. The CDR3 is made up of 13 amino acids. Germline V lookup: CDR1 ENHRY, CDR2 SYGVKD. V was clipped by 10 bases and J by 6 bases; unmatched bases: 5. The CDR3, as DNA: TGTGCCAGTAGCGGGAGGGCCCCCAATGAGCAGTTCTTC. Its translation: CASSGRAPNEQFF.

This chain joins TRBV6-5 and TRBJ2-5, with a possible D match to TRBD2 (6 bases). V was clipped by 5 bases and J by 5 bases, with 15 bases between them. The germline V gene encodes CDR1 MNHEY and CDR2 SVGAGI. The CDR3 consists of 14 residues. The CDR3 bases are TGTGCCAGCAGTGGGGCGGGGCCCGGTGAGACCCAGTACTTC. Its translation is CASSGAGPGETQYF.

There are a few counts of this clone. This sequence joins TRBV10-3 and TRBJ1-2, with 7 bases identical to TRBD1. V lost 3 bases and J lost 6; bases outside the gene matches: 7. Germline CDR1 is ENHRY and CDR2 is SYGVKD. This CDR3 is built from 14 residues. The CDR3 region is CAISDRQGMDGYTF. In DNA, the CDR3 is TGTGCCATCAGTGATCGACAGGGAATGGATGGCTACACCTTC.

The V and J genes are TRBV7-3 and TRBJ2-1; 9 bases align to TRBD2. Germline-derived CDR1 and CDR2 are SGHTA and FQGTGA. J gave up 4 bases and V 4 bases, and 8 bases lay outside the gene matches. The CDR3 spans 16 residues. CDR3 nucleotide sequence: TGTGCCAGCAGCTCCTCTAGCGGGGCAATTTACAATGAGCAGTTCTTC. Encoded protein: CASSSSSGAIYNEQFF.

The chain is built from TRBV2 and TRBJ2-5; 14 bases agree with TRBD2. Germline-derived CDR1 and CDR2 are SNHLY and FYNNEI. V gave up 7 bases and J gave up 4 bases; unmatched junction bases: 5. The CDR3 loop spans 15 amino acids. The CDR3 nucleotides read TGTGCCAGCACCGGGACTAGCGGGAGATCAGAGACCCAGTACTTC. Its translation is CASTGTSGRSETQYF.

This clone was seen only once. V and J are TRBV28 and TRBJ2-5; 8 nucleotides align to TRBD2. Losses at the gene ends were 2 bases for V and 1 base for J; bases not matched to a gene: 3. CDR3 length: 15 residues. Germline V gives CDR1 MDHEN, CDR2 SYDVKM. The CDR3 loop reads CASSLGGRLQETQYF. The CDR3 coding sequence is TGTGCCAGCAGTTTAGGCGGGAGGCTCCAAGAGACCCAGTACTTC.

CDR3 residues: CASSGAPEREQYF. DNA of the CDR3: TGTGCCAGCAGCGGGGCCCCAGAGAGGGAGCAGTACTTC. The V call is TRBV7-9, the J call TRBJ2-7; maybe TRBD1 (5 bases). The ends were cut back, 5 bases at V and 7 bases at J, with 15 bases in the middle. This CDR3 is built from 13 residues. Germline CDR1 is SEHNR and CDR2 is FQNEAQ (reference sequence).

The V call is TRBV5-6, the J call TRBJ2-2; D is undetermined. The V gene lost 0 bases and the J gene lost 6 bases, with 6 bases spanning the gap. Looked up from germline, CDR1 is SGHDT and CDR2 is YYEEEE. This CDR3 region has 13 residues. The CDR3 nucleotides are TGTGCCAGCAGCTTGGGGTCGGCCGGGGAGCTGTTTTTT. This codes for CASSLGSAGELFF.

This sequence joins TRBV4-2 and TRBJ2-7, with a tentative D call TRBD1 (6 bases). The CDR3 length is 15 residues. Germline V CDR1 and CDR2: LGHNA, YNFKEQ. V lost 1 base to trimming and J lost 2 bases, with 12 bases between them. DNA for the CDR3: TGTGCCAGCAGCCAAGGGCAGGGGATCACCTACGAGCAGTACTTC. Amino acid sequence: CASSQGQGITYEQYF.

CDR3 in DNA: TGTGCCAGCAGCCCTTCGGGGGAGGGGAAAGCTTTCTTT. Translating it yields CASSPSGEGKAFF. The V and J genes are TRBV7-2 and TRBJ1-1; possibly TRBD1 for D (5 bases). V lost 5 bases to trimming and J lost 9 bases, with 16 bases between them. Looked up from germline, CDR1 is SGHTA and CDR2 is FQGNSA. This CDR3 is 13 amino acids long.

This chain links TRBV7-9 with TRBJ2-1; D is unclear. The CDR3 sequence is 13 residues long. The germline V and J ends were trimmed by 5 bases and 4 bases, with 9 bases remaining between them. The germline V gene has CDR1 SEHNR and CDR2 FQNEAQ (reference sequence). CDR3 amino acids: CASSPTAYNEQFF. CDR3 in DNA: TGTGCCAGCAGCCCCACTGCGTACAATGAGCAGTTCTTC.

This clone was seen only once. J is TRBJ1-5 and V is TRBV28, with TRBD1 identical over 10 bases. Losses at the gene ends were 5 bases for V and 4 bases for J; bases not matched to a gene: 5. The CDR3 contains 15 residues. The germline V gene has CDR1 MDHEN and CDR2 SYDVKM. This CDR3 reads CASSGDRGGNQPQHF. CDR3 bases: TGTGCCAGCAGTGGGGACAGGGGAGGGAATCAGCCCCAGCATTTT.

The rearrangement joins TRBV4-3 to TRBJ1-2; D gene uncertain. CDR1 LGHNA and CDR2 YSLEER come from the germline V gene. The ends were cut back, 3 bases at V and 8 bases at J, with 16 bases in the middle. This CDR3 comprises 14 residues. The CDR3 DNA follows: TGCGCCAGCAGCCAGGCCGGGAACATGAACGGCTACACCTTC. Translated: CASSQAGNMNGYTF.

This clone was detected only once. The chain joins TRBV15 to TRBJ1-1; TRBD1 agrees at 7 bases. The CDR3 runs 16 residues. V shed 4 bases, J shed 5 bases, and the junction held 13 bases outside the gene matches. Germline-derived CDR1 and CDR2 are LNHNV and YYDKDF (reference sequence). CDR3 protein: CATSTEGHRGGTEAFF. Written as DNA, the CDR3 is TGTGCCACCAGCACAGAAGGCCACAGGGGTGGGACTGAAGCTTTCTTT.

CDR3 nucleotides: TGTGCCAGCAGCGTAGCTCCACCGGGAGCGGGAGGTGACACAGATACGCAGTATTTT. Translating it yields CASSVAPPGAGGDTDTQYF. V is TRBV9 and J is TRBJ2-3, with 9 bases fitting TRBD2. The CDR3 has 19 amino acids. Unmatched junction bases numbered 13, after V lost 0 bases and J lost 2 bases. In germline, CDR1 is SGDLS, CDR2 YYNGEE.

This chain links TRBV7-6 with TRBJ2-3, with D perhaps matching TRBD2 (6 bases). There are 14 residues in the CDR3. The germline V gene encodes CDR1 SGHVS and CDR2 FNYEAQ. V lost 1 base, J lost 4 bases, and 9 bases lay in between. The CDR3 DNA follows: TGTGCCAGCAGCTTAGAGGGACTCGCAGATACGCAGTATTTT. Translating it yields CASSLEGLADTQYF.

The chain recombines TRBV7-7 with TRBJ2-5; 13 bases align to TRBD2. Trimming took 5 bases from V and 1 from J; bases not matched to a gene: 4. This CDR3 is 16 amino acids long. Germline V lookup: CDR1 SSHAT, CDR2 FNYEAQ (reference sequence). CDR3 residues: CASSPGLAGTQETQYF. For the CDR3, the DNA is TGTGCCAGCAGCCCGGGACTAGCGGGAACCCAAGAGACCCAGTACTTC.

The rearrangement links TRBV6-5 to TRBJ1-2; maybe TRBD1 (5 bases). Germline CDR1 and CDR2: MNHEY and SVGAGI. This CDR3 contains 15 residues. Trimming stripped 6 bases from V and 2 bases from J, with 16 bases between. In nucleotides, the CDR3 is TGTGCCAGCAGCCCTATAGGGGTAGGGAACTATGGCTACACCTTC. It yields the protein CASSPIGVGNYGYTF.

CDR3 bases: TGTGCCAGCAGCGTTAGCGGGACATTTCTTGAAAAACTGTTTTTT. This translates into CASSVSGTFLEKLFF. The J gene is TRBJ1-4, the V gene TRBV9; D is perhaps TRBD1 (6 bases). V lost 2 bases to trimming and J lost 7 bases, with 15 bases between them. Per germline, CDR1 SGDLS and CDR2 YYNGEE. CDR3 size: 15 residues. Variable domain in full (rest from reference TRBV9 and TRBJ1-4): DSGVTQTPKHLITATGQRVTLRCSPRSGDLSVYWYQQSLDQGLQFLIQYYNGEERAKGNILERFSAQQFPDLHSELNLSSLELGDSALYFCASSVSGTFLEKLFFGSGTQLSVL.